Listed below are T cell receptor beta chains from one sample, sequenced in a study of shared T cell receptors in the human thymus. Measured with immunoSEQ multiplex PCR; TCRdb has only the in-frame clones, and not every one. The sample carries some 720,000 clones, approximately 87% recorded once. These sequences were also reported in another study, on human thymus T cells.

The source material was thymocytes. Receptor source: a boy in the first two years of life with a congenital heart defect. CDR3s include the opening cysteine and the closing phenylalanine or tryptophan. A D gene is named only where the DNA matches it firmly. The listing skips clone size in some rows; elsewhere it reads once, few, many or a size class.

V: TRBV19; J: TRBJ2-1; size: NA; D: TRBD2; CDR3: CASTGRRERNEQFF; DNA: TGTGCCAGTACAGGGAGGCGGGAGAGAAATGAGCAGTTCTTC
V: TRBV4-1; J: TRBJ2-1; size: NA; D: TRBD1; CDR3: CASSQGTGGLVRPFTPYNEQFF; DNA: TGCGCCAGCAGCCAAGGGACAGGGGGCTTGGTGAGACCTTTTACCCCTTACAATGAGCAGTTCTTC
V: TRBV27; J: TRBJ2-2; size: few; D: NA; CDR3: CASSPVGATGELFF; DNA: TGTGCCAGCAGTCCAGTGGGAGCGACCGGGGAGCTGTTTTTT
V: TRBV21-1; J: TRBJ2-1; size: NA; D: NA; CDR3: CASSKGDPGELSYNEQFF; DNA: TGTGCCAGCAGCAAAGGGGATCCGGGGGAGTTATCCTACAATGAGCAGTTCTTC
V: TRBV7-9; J: TRBJ2-1; size: NA; D: TRBD2; CDR3: CASSLAGLAGGRSYNEQFF; DNA: TGTGCCAGCAGCTTAGCGGGACTAGCGGGAGGACGATCCTACAATGAGCAGTTCTTC
V: TRBV15; J: TRBJ2-2; size: NA; D: TRBD1; CDR3: CATSTVRQGTGELFF; DNA: TGTGCCACCAGCACTGTCCGACAGGGAACCGGGGAGCTGTTTTTT
V: TRBV5-6; J: TRBJ2-5; size: NA; D: TRBD1; CDR3: CASSFRDRVGETQYF; DNA: TGTGCCAGCAGCTTCCGGGACAGGGTGGGGGAGACCCAGTACTTC
V: TRBV30; J: TRBJ1-1; size: NA; D: TRBD1; CDR3: CAWDRGQGTEAFF; DNA: TGTGCCTGGGACAGGGGGCAGGGCACTGAAGCTTTCTTT
V: TRBV10-2; J: TRBJ2-7; size: NA; D: NA; CDR3: CASSGPLTGYEQYF; DNA: TGCGCCAGCAGTGGGCCCCTCACAGGGTACGAGCAGTACTTC
V: TRBV7-9; J: TRBJ1-4; size: NA; D: NA; CDR3: CASSLVQNEKLFF; DNA: TGTGCCAGCAGCTTAGTACAGAATGAAAAACTGTTTTTT
V: TRBV6-1; J: TRBJ1-5; size: NA; D: NA; CDR3: CASSDISGDYSNQPQHF; DNA: TGTGCCAGCAGTGATATTTCGGGGGATTACAGCAATCAGCCCCAGCATTTT
V: TRBV11-2; J: TRBJ1-1; size: NA; D: TRBD1; CDR3: CASSLGGTGPMNTEAFF; DNA: TGTGCCAGCAGCTTAGGGGGGACAGGTCCCATGAACACTGAAGCTTTCTTT
V: TRBV5-1; J: TRBJ2-2; size: NA; D: TRBD1; CDR3: CASSDDRGGGELFF; DNA: TGCGCCAGCAGCGATGACAGGGGTGGCGGGGAGCTGTTTTTT
V: TRBV10-1; J: TRBJ2-5; size: once; D: TRBD1; CDR3: CASGDSVGQETQYF; DNA: TGCGCCAGCGGGGACAGTGTAGGGCAAGAGACCCAGTACTTC
V: TRBV28; J: TRBJ2-1; size: NA; D: TRBD1; CDR3: CASSSNMGTGGDEQFF; DNA: TGTGCCAGCAGTTCCAATATGGGGACAGGGGGCGATGAGCAGTTCTTC
V: TRBV6-1; J: TRBJ2-3; size: NA; D: TRBD1; CDR3: CASSAGQGLRTTQYF; DNA: TGTGCCAGCAGCGCGGGACAGGGTCTTCGAACTACGCAGTATTTT
V: TRBV4-2; J: TRBJ1-4; size: NA; D: TRBD1; CDR3: CASSQEHRGSKSNEKLFF; DNA: TGTGCCAGCAGCCAAGAACACAGGGGTTCCAAAAGTAATGAAAAACTGTTTTTT
V: TRBV4-3; J: TRBJ1-5; size: few; D: NA; CDR3: CASSQDPGEKTQHF; DNA: TGCGCCAGCAGCCAAGATCCAGGGGAAAAAACCCAGCATTTT
V: TRBV5-6; J: TRBJ2-2; size: NA; D: TRBD2; CDR3: CASSAEKAGGLNTGELFF; DNA: TGTGCCAGCAGTGCAGAAAAGGCGGGAGGGCTGAACACCGGGGAGCTGTTTTTT
V: TRBV6-1; J: TRBJ2-3; size: NA; D: TRBD2; CDR3: CASSALLAGVGADTQYF; DNA: TGTGCCAGCAGTGCCCTCTTAGCGGGAGTAGGGGCAGATACGCAGTATTTT
V: TRBV4-2; J: TRBJ1-3; size: NA; D: NA; CDR3: CASSLGGHRSGNTIYF; DNA: TGTGCCAGCAGCCTTGGGGGACATCGCTCTGGAAACACCATATATTTT
V: TRBV30; J: TRBJ1-4; size: NA; D: NA; CDR3: CAWRATGQGNEKLFF; DNA: TGTGCCTGGAGGGCGACCGGTCAGGGTAATGAAAAACTGTTTTTT
V: TRBV4-2; J: TRBJ2-5; size: NA; D: TRBD2; CDR3: CASSQGVGAGVRWETQYF; DNA: TGTGCCAGCAGCCAAGGGGTGGGAGCGGGAGTTAGGTGGGAGACCCAGTACTTC
V: TRBV19; J: TRBJ2-7; size: NA; D: NA; CDR3: CASSPRREGDEQYF; DNA: TGTGCCAGTAGTCCCAGGCGGGAAGGCGACGAGCAGTACTTC
V: TRBV4-1; J: TRBJ2-7; size: NA; D: NA; CDR3: CASSQVDRGTAESYEQYF; DNA: TGCGCCAGCAGCCAAGTTGATAGGGGTACTGCTGAATCGTACGAGCAGTACTTC
V: TRBV9; J: TRBJ2-3; size: NA; D: TRBD2; CDR3: CASSVVADTQSSGTITDTQYF; DNA: TGTGCCAGCAGCGTAGTAGCGGACACGCAGAGTAGCGGGACCATCACAGATACGCAGTATTTT
V: TRBV5-5; J: TRBJ1-1; size: NA; D: TRBD1; CDR3: CASSFRQGDTEAFF; DNA: TGTGCCAGCAGCTTTAGGCAGGGGGACACTGAAGCTTTCTTT
V: TRBV30; J: TRBJ2-1; size: NA; D: TRBD2; CDR3: CAWSVLLSGRAENEQFF; DNA: TGTGCCTGGAGTGTACTATTGAGCGGGAGGGCCGAGAATGAGCAGTTCTTC
V: TRBV11-2; J: TRBJ1-2; size: NA; D: TRBD1; CDR3: CASSFGTGLRNYGYTF; DNA: TGTGCCAGCAGCTTCGGGACAGGGCTCCGGAACTATGGCTACACCTTC
V: TRBV5-6; J: TRBJ1-5; size: NA; D: TRBD1; CDR3: CASSRRGFQPQHF; DNA: TGTGCCAGCAGCCGCAGGGGGTTTCAGCCCCAGCATTTT
V: TRBV7-6; J: TRBJ2-7; size: once; D: TRBD2; CDR3: CASSFGPGTSWWEQYF; DNA: TGTGCCAGCAGCTTCGGTCCCGGGACTAGTTGGTGGGAGCAGTACTTC
V: TRBV5-4; J: TRBJ2-5; size: NA; D: TRBD2; CDR3: CASRYLAGGVRETQYF; DNA: TGTGCCAGCAGGTACCTAGCGGGGGGAGTTCGAGAGACCCAGTACTTC
V: TRBV27; J: TRBJ2-7; size: NA; D: TRBD1; CDR3: CASSRDRVYEQYF; DNA: TGTGCCAGCAGTCGTGACAGGGTCTACGAGCAGTACTTC
V: TRBV4-3; J: TRBJ2-7; size: NA; D: TRBD2; CDR3: CASSQYSGLAGGGYEQYF; DNA: TGCGCCAGCAGCCAATATTCGGGACTAGCGGGAGGGGGCTACGAGCAGTACTTC
V: TRBV27; J: TRBJ2-5; size: NA; D: NA; CDR3: CASKSEGETQYF; DNA: TGTGCCAGCAAAAGCGAGGGAGAGACCCAGTACTTC
V: TRBV28; J: TRBJ1-4; size: NA; D: NA; CDR3: CASSLAAGVGEKLFF; DNA: TGTGCCAGCAGTTTAGCGGCAGGGGTGGGTGAAAAACTGTTTTTT
V: TRBV27; J: TRBJ1-5; size: NA; D: TRBD1; CDR3: CASSAGQGSNQPQHF; DNA: TGTGCCAGCAGCGCAGGACAGGGTAGCAATCAGCCCCAGCATTTT
V: TRBV9; J: TRBJ1-5; size: NA; D: TRBD1; CDR3: CASGGQGGVNQPQHF; DNA: TGTGCCAGCGGCGGACAGGGGGGAGTCAATCAGCCCCAGCATTTT
V: TRBV4-2; J: TRBJ2-7; size: NA; D: NA; CDR3: CASSQDKASRSYEQYF; DNA: TGTGCCAGCAGCCAAGATAAGGCTAGCCGATCCTACGAGCAGTACTTC
V: TRBV25-1; J: TRBJ2-3; size: NA; D: TRBD2; CDR3: CASSQLAEGTDTQYF; DNA: TGTGCCAGCAGTCAACTAGCGGAGGGCACAGATACGCAGTATTTT
V: TRBV11-3; J: TRBJ2-6; size: NA; D: TRBD2; CDR3: CASSLVGSSGSSGANVLTF; DNA: TGTGCCAGCAGCTTAGTGGGTAGTAGCGGGAGCTCTGGGGCCAACGTCCTGACTTTC
V: TRBV7-6; J: TRBJ2-3; size: NA; D: TRBD1; CDR3: CASSERTGGTDTQYF; DNA: TGTGCCAGCAGCGAGAGAACAGGGGGCACAGATACGCAGTATTTT
V: TRBV9; J: TRBJ2-1; size: NA; D: NA; CDR3: CASSVAGMTGEGNEQFF; DNA: TGTGCCAGCAGCGTAGCGGGGATGACGGGAGAAGGCAATGAGCAGTTCTTC
V: TRBV11-2; J: TRBJ2-7; size: NA; D: TRBD1; CDR3: CASSSRGQVGRCEQYF; DNA: TGTGCCAGCAGCTCTCGGGGACAGGTCGGTAGGTGCGAGCAGTACTTC
V: TRBV5-6; J: TRBJ2-3; size: NA; D: NA; CDR3: CASSLLASAYTDTQYF; DNA: TGTGCCAGCAGCCTTCTGGCTAGCGCGTACACAGATACGCAGTATTTT
V: TRBV21-1; J: TRBJ2-7; size: NA; D: NA; CDR3: CASRTGPSYEQYF; DNA: TGTGCCAGTAGGACAGGGCCATCCTACGAGCAGTACTTC
V: TRBV6-5; J: TRBJ2-1; size: NA; D: NA; CDR3: CASRPPRPHNEQFF; DNA: TGTGCCAGCAGACCTCCTAGGCCCCACAATGAGCAGTTCTTC